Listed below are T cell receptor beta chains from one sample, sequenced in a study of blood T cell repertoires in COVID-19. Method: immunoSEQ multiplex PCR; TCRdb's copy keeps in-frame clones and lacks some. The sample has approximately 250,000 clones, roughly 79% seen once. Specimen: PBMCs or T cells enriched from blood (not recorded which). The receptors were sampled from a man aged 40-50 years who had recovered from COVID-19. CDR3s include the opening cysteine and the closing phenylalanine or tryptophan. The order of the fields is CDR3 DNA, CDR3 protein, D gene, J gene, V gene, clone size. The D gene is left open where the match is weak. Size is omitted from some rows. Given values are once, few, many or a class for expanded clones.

TGCGCCAGCAGCTTGGAAGCTAGCGGGTCCGGGGAGCTGTTTTTT CASSLEASGSGELFF TRBD2 TRBJ2-2 TRBV5-1 NA
TGTGCCAGCAGCGATAGCGGGAGCCCTCACAATGAGCAGTTCTTC CASSDSGSPHNEQFF TRBD2 TRBJ2-1 TRBV9 NA
TGCGCCAGCAGCCAAGATCTGGGACAGGGGGCGGCGGCCTATGGCTACACCTTC CASSQDLGQGAAAYGYTF TRBD1 TRBJ1-2 TRBV4-3 NA
TGCAGCGGACAGACACAAGTGAACACTGAAGCTTTCTTT CSGQTQVNTEAFF NA TRBJ1-1 TRBV29-1 few
TGTGCCAGCAGTTTATATCCGACTAGCGGGAGGGATAATGAGCAGTTCTTC CASSLYPTSGRDNEQFF TRBD2 TRBJ2-1 TRBV28 NA
TGTGCCAGCAGCTTGTGGTCTAGCGTGGACAATGAGCAGTTCTTC CASSLWSSVDNEQFF NA TRBJ2-1 TRBV7-9 NA
TGTGCCAGCAGCGCTAGCGGGGGGGAATACAATGAGCAGTTCTTC CASSASGGEYNEQFF TRBD2 TRBJ2-1 TRBV7-8 NA
TGTGCCAGCAGTTTCCAGGGTCCCTATGGCTACACCTTC CASSFQGPYGYTF NA TRBJ1-2 TRBV28 once
TGTGCCACCAGTAAGCCGGGACAGGGTGGTGAAAAACTGTTTTTT CATSKPGQGGEKLFF TRBD1 TRBJ1-4 TRBV24-1 once
TGTGCCAGCAGCCAAGCTCGGCGGGAGCAGTACTTC CASSQARREQYF NA TRBJ2-7 TRBV3-1/TRBV3-2 NA
TGTGCCAGCAGTTTTTCGCACATCGGCTACACCTTC CASSFSHIGYTF NA TRBJ1-2 TRBV12-3/TRBV12-4 NA
TGTGCCAGCAGCTTAGAAGTGAGTCAGCCCCAGCATTTT CASSLEVSQPQHF NA TRBJ1-5 TRBV7-8 NA
TGTGCCTGGGAGACAGGGGGCATCTACGAGCAGTACTTC CAWETGGIYEQYF TRBD1 TRBJ2-7 TRBV30 once
TGTGCCAGCAGCCAAGGGGCTCAGGTTGGCCCCGCGGGCTCTGGAAACACCATATATTTT CASSQGAQVGPAGSGNTIYF NA TRBJ1-3 TRBV3-1/TRBV3-2 NA
TGCAGTGCTGGACAGCCTAATGGCTACACCTTC CSAGQPNGYTF NA TRBJ1-2 TRBV20-1 once
TGTGCCAGCAGCACAGGCATTAGACAGCCCCAGCATTTT CASSTGIRQPQHF NA TRBJ1-5 TRBV7-2 NA
TGTGCCAGCAGCCTCCGACAGGGGGGCGATACTGAAGCTTTCTTT CASSLRQGGDTEAFF TRBD1 TRBJ1-1 TRBV7-9 NA
TGTGCCATCAGTGGGAGGGGAAGCGGGGAGGAAGAGACCCAGTACTTC CAISGRGSGEEETQYF TRBD2 TRBJ2-5 TRBV10-3 NA
TGTGCCAGCAGCCAACTCTTGGGACTAGCGGGAATGACTAGCACAGATACGCAGTATTTT CASSQLLGLAGMTSTDTQYF TRBD2 TRBJ2-3 TRBV14 NA
TGCGCCAGCGGGACAGGCTACAATGAGCAGTTCTTC CASGTGYNEQFF TRBD1 TRBJ2-1 TRBV10-2 NA
TGCGCCAGCAGCTTGGGTTGGACAGGGGTACAAGAGACCCAGTACTTC CASSLGWTGVQETQYF TRBD1 TRBJ2-5 TRBV5-1 NA
TGTGCCAGCAGTCCGATAGCGGATTCTAGCACAGATACGCAGTATTTT CASSPIADSSTDTQYF NA TRBJ2-3 TRBV28 NA
TGTGCCAGCAGTTTATCAGGGACAGGGGTTGGTAGCAATCAGCCCCAGCATTTT CASSLSGTGVGSNQPQHF TRBD1 TRBJ1-5 TRBV27 NA
TGTGCCACGGGGGGCGGCAGGGTGAATCAGCCCCAGCATTTT CATGGGRVNQPQHF NA TRBJ1-5 TRBV28 once
TGCAGCGCCACGGGACAGGGGGATCAGCCCCAGCATTTT CSATGQGDQPQHF TRBD1 TRBJ1-5 TRBV29-1 once
TGTGCCAGCTCGCCCCTCGTGGGACAGGGAAATTCACCCCTCCACTTT CASSPLVGQGNSPLHF TRBD1 TRBJ1-6 TRBV18 few
TGTGCCTGGAGTCCAGGGTACTCTGGAAACACCATATATTTT CAWSPGYSGNTIYF NA TRBJ1-3 TRBV30 few
TGTGCCACCAGCAGAGTCCAGGGGTGGGCTTTCTTT CATSRVQGWAFF NA TRBJ1-1 TRBV15 NA